This T cell receptor beta chain was documented in a study of tumor and adjacent non-tumor tissue in lung cancer. TCRbeta libraries were built with three rounds of nested PCR, modified from ARM-PCR. TCRdb reanalysed the multiplex PCR reads using MiXCR and keeps one entry per CDR3 protein. Of 60,000 to 85,000 distinct CDR3 sequences listed, approximately 82% were seen once; the top ten hold under 40%. Turning to this clonotype: Its target is unknown. The junction does not match germline at one end; this may be a read error.

The CDR3 covers 19 residues. CDR1 is MNHEY, CDR2 SVGEGT, per germline. RNA was extracted from bulk tissue without any cell sorting. This non-tumor lung sample came from over 3 cm beyond the tumor edge. General study findings and limits: Tumor repertoires had a smaller top 100 clone share than normal lung. Tumor TCR diversity, when higher, was linked to shorter survival.

The chain employs TRBV6-2 or TRBV6-3 and TRBJ1-5; the D gene is possibly TRBD1 (5 bases). The sequence came from a man aged 70 or older with non-small cell lung cancer. Sequenced: distant non-tumor lung tissue. CDR3 amino acids: CASSYSTGGTRASNPPQHF. The CDR3 nucleotides are TGTGCCAGCAGTTACTCGACTGGGGGTACAAGAGCGAGCAATCCGCCCCAGCATTTT.